This record covers a single T cell receptor beta chain. The sample originates from a study of technical replicates of blood from four donors. Here immunoSEQ multiplex PCR was the method, and the copy in TCRdb shows in-frame clones only, minus some. This sample has more than 75,000 clones, with 93% found just once. The CDR3 is 13 residues long. In germline, CDR1 is MNHNY, CDR2 SVGAGI (reference sequence). Trimming took off 7 bases at V and 5 bases at J, with 12 bases between the two ends. Material for sequencing was T cells isolated from PBMCs. The V gene is TRBV6-6, the J gene TRBJ2-1; tentatively, D is TRBD2 (6 bases). This TCR was recovered from a human donor in good health. CDR3 sequence (DNA): TGTGCCAGCACCACGGGGGATGACAATGAGCAGTTCTTC. Translation: CASTTGDDNEQFF.